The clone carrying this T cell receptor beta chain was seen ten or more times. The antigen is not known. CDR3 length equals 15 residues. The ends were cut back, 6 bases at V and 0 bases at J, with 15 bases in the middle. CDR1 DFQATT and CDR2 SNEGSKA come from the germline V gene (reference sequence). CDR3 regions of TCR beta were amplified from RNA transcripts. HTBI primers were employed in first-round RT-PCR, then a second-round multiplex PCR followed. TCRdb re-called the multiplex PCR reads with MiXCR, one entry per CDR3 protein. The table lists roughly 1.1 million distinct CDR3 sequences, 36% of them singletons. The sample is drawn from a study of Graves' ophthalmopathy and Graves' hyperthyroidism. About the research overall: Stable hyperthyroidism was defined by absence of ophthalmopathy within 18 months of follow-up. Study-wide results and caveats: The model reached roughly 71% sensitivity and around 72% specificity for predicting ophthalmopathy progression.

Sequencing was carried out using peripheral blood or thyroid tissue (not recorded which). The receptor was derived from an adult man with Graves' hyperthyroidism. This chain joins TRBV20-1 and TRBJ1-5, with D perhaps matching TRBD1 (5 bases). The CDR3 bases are TGCAGTGCCCAAGGGACGGTGTATAGCAATCAGCCCCAGCATTTT. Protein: CSAQGTVYSNQPQHF.